Given below is one TCR beta chain in context. The source of the sample is a study of blood T cell repertoires in COVID-19. Study as a whole: PBMCs, B-cell-depleted T cells, or T cells provided the cDNA or gDNA that made up the material.

Per the original data handling: The authors estimated nucleated cell counts from reference gene primer amplification. Sequencing used immunoSEQ multiplex PCR; TCRdb keeps in-frame clones, though not all of them. V, J and clone size are those of that table, while D and trimming were read from the DNA. The repertoire holds approximately 250,000 clones, with about 83% as singletons. This receptor was identified in a human donor in a cohort sampled during active COVID-19. Material for sequencing was peripheral blood.

CDR3 protein: CASNVRVRVNTEAFF. Written as DNA, the CDR3 is TGTGCCAGTAACGTCAGGGTCCGGGTGAACACTGAAGCTTTCTTT. The chain couples TRBV19 to TRBJ1-1; TRBD1 is a possible D gene (5 bases). CDR3 length: 15 residues. Germline assignment: CDR1 LNHDA and CDR2 SQIVND (reference sequence). V was shortened by 7 bases and J by 0 bases, with 15 bases between the two germline ends.